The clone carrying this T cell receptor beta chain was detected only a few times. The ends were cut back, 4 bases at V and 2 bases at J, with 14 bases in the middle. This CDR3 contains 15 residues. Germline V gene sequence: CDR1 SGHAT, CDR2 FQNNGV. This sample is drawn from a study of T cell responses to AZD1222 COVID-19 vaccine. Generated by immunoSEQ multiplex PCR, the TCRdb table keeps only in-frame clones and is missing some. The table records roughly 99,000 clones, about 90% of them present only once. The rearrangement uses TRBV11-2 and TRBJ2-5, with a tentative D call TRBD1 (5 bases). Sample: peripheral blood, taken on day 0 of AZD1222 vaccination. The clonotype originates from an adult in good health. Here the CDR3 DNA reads TGTGCCAGCAGCTCCCTCAGGGTAGCACAAGAGACCCAGTACTTC. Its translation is CASSSLRVAQETQYF.